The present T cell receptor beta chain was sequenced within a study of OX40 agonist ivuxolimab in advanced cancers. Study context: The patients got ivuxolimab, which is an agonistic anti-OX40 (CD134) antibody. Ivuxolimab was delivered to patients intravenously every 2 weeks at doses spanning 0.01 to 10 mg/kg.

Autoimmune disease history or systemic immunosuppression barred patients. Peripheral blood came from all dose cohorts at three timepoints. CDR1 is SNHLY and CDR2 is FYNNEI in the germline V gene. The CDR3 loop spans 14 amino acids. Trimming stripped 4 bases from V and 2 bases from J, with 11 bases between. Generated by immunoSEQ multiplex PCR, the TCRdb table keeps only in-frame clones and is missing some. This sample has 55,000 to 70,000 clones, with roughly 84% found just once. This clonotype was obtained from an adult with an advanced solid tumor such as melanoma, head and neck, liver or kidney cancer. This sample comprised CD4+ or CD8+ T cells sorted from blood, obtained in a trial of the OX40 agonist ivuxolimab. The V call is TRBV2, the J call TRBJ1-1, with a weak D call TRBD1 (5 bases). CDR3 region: CASSVRGRNTEAFF. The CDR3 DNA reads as TGTGCCAGCAGTGTGAGGGGTAGAAACACTGAAGCTTTCTTT.